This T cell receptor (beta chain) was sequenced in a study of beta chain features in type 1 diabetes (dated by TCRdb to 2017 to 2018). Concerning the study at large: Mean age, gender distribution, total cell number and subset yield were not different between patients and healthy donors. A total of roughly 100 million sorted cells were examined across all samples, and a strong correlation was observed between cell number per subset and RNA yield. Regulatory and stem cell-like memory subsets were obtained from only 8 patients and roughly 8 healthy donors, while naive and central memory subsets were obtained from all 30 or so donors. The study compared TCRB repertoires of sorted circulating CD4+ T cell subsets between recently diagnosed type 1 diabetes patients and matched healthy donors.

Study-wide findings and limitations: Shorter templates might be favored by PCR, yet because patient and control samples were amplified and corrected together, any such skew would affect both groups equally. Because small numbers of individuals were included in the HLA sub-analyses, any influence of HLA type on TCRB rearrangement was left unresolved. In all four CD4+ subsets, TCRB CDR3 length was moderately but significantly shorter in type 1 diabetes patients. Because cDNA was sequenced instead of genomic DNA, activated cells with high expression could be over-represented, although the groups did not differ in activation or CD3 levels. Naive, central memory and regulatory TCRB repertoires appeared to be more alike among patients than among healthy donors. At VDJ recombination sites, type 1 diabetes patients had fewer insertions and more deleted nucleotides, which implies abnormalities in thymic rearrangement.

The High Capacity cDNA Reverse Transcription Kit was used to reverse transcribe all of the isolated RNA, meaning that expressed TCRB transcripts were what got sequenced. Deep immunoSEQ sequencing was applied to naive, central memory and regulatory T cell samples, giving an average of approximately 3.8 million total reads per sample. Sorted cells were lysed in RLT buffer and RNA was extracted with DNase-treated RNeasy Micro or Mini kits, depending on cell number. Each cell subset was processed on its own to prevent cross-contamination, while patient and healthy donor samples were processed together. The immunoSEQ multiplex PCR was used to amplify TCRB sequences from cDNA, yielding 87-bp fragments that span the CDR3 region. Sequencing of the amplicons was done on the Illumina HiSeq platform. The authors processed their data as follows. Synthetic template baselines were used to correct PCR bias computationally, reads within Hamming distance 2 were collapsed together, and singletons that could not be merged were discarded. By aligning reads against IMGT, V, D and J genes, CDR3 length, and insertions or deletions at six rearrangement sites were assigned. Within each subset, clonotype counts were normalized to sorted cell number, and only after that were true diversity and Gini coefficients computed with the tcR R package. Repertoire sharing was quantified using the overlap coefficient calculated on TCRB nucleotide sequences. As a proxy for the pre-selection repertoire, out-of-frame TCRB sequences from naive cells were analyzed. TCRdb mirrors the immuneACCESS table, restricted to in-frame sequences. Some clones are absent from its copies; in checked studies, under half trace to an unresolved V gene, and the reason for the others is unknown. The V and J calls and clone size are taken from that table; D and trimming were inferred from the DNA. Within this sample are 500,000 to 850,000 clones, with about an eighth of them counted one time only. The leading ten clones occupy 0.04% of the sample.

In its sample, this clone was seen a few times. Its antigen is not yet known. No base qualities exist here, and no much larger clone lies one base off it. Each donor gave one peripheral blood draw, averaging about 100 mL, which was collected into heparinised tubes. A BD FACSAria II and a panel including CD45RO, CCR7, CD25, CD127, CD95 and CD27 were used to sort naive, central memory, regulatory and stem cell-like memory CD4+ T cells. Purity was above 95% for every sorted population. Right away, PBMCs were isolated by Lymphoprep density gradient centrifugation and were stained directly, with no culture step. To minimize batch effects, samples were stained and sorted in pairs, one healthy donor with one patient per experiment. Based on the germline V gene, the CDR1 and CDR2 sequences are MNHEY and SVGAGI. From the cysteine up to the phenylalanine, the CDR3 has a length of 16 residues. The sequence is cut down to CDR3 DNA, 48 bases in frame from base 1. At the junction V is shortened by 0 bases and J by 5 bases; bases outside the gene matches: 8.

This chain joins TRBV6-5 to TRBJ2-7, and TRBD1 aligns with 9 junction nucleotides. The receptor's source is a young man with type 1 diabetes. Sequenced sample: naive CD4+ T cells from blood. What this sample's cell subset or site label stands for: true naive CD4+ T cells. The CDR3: CASSYSIWTGVNEQYF. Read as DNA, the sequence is TGTGCCAGCAGTTACTCGATTTGGACAGGGGTAAACGAGCAGTACTTC.